The entry that follows covers one TCR beta chain sequence. Its antigen is not identified. This record comes from a study of liver allograft versus peripheral blood T cells. At the level of the study: Recipients' peripheral blood supplied the T cell receptor repertoires against which those in transplanted livers were compared.

The CDR3 has 13 amino acids. V lost 2 bases to trimming and J lost 5 bases, with 10 bases between them. CDR1 is LGHDT and CDR2 is YNNKEL in the germline V gene (reference sequence). Using its own MiXCR run on the reads, TCRdb lists one record per CDR3 protein. The top ten hold around 20% of the sample, which has about 3,700 distinct CDR3 sequences, more than 15% seen once. Overall study results and limits: Liver allograft and peripheral blood T cell receptor repertoires reportedly differed.

This chain joins TRBV3-1 and TRBJ2-7, with a tentative D call TRBD2 (5 bases). The clonotype was recovered from a human patient who had a liver transplant. Certain T cells may be donor cells from the graft. The CDR3 protein is CASSQREGNEQYF. The CDR3 DNA sequence: TGTGCCAGCAGCCAACGGGAAGGGAACGAGCAGTACTTC.